What follows describes a single T cell receptor (beta chain). These data originate in a study of PD-L1 blockade in urothelial cancer. Overall study context: Around 2014 therapy began: atezolizumab 1,200 mg intravenously every 3 weeks. Patients had been given 0 to 3 earlier chemotherapy regimens. Analysis of blood occurred 3 weeks (second dose) and 6 weeks after treatment start.

Trimming pared 4 bases from V and 6 bases from J, leaving 16 bases between. The CDR3 contains 15 residues. CDR1 SGHNT and CDR2 YENEEA come from the germline V gene. Every PCR got spiked synthetic TCR analog templates. Assay used: immunoSEQ multiplex PCR; TCRdb lists only in-frame clones, some missing. The data show tens of thousands of clones, with roughly 77% seen just once and 2.5% to 3% held by the top ten. The sequencing used PBMCs, collected around atezolizumab (anti-PD-L1) treatment. The J gene is TRBJ2-1, the V gene TRBV11-3, with a tentative D call TRBD1 (6 bases). The sequence derives from a man between 65 and 85 years old with urothelial cancer. The CDR3 protein is CASSSQGRYVNEQFF. The CDR3, as DNA: TGTGCCAGCAGCTCACAGGGCCGATACGTCAATGAGCAGTTCTTC.